This TCR beta chain was recovered during a study of cytomegalovirus exposure and HLA in healthy donors. Study in general: According to later analysis, the same platform produced the roughly 130 validation and several hundred first-cohort repertoires. Overall study results and limits: The CMV antigen specificity of three CMV-associated chains was confirmed through in vitro analysis. Reports showed the classifier diagnosing cytomegalovirus status with high specificity and sensitivity.

Only in-frame clones appear in the TCRdb table, and some are missing; sequencing was by immunoSEQ multiplex PCR. The table has 110,000 or so clones, roughly nine tenths seen once; the top ten hold about 4.5%. Comment on this clone: Antigen unknown.

A roughly 120-subject validation cohort, separate from the 666-subject first cohort, supplied the donors. The sequence was obtained from a man aged 18 to 29 in good health and CMV-seropositive. Source material: PBMCs.

The CDR3 coding sequence is TGTGCCAGCAGGATACAGTCCGGGGACACCGGGGAGCTGTTTTTT. It is translated as CASRIQSGDTGELFF. The gene calls are TRBV2 and TRBJ2-2; TRBD2 is a possible D gene (5 bases). Deletions cut 6 bases from V and 3 bases from J, with 14 bases between. The CDR3 contains 15 residues. Germline V lookup: CDR1 SNHLY, CDR2 FYNNEI.